This TCR beta chain was sequenced in a study of blood T cell repertoires in COVID-19. Across the study: Samples came from the United States, Italy and Spain, spanning acute and convalescent COVID-19.

From germline, CDR1 is SGHDN and CDR2 FVKESK. V gave up 4 bases and J gave up 8 bases; unmatched junction bases: 6. The CDR3 spans 13 residues. In the original workflow: Amplifying reference gene primers gave estimates of nucleated cell counts. The protocol was immunoSEQ multiplex PCR, while the TCRdb copy is restricted to in-frame clones and leaves out a portion. V, J and clone size derive from that table, while D and trimming were established from the DNA sequence. The data hold approximately 75,000 clones, with around 78% observed a single time. Input material: peripheral blood. The rearrangement joins TRBV14 to TRBJ1-2; TRBD1 aligns across 8 bases. The receptor was derived from a woman of 80 years or more with acute or convalescent COVID-19. CDR3: CASSRKTGVGYTF. The CDR3, as DNA: TGTGCCAGCAGCCGAAAGACAGGGGTCGGCTACACCTTC.